These T cell receptor beta chains were read from a single sample in a study of control samples from healthy donors and cancer patients. The repertoire was sequenced with immunoSEQ multiplex PCR; TCRdb's copy has only in-frame clones and lacks some. Of 35,000 to 50,000 clones listed, over 80% are singletons. Input material: blood. These receptors originate from a man aged 55 to 70 in good health. Both conserved end residues are part of each CDR3. Fields, in order: V gene, clone size, CDR3 length, D gene, J gene, CDR3 protein, CDR3 DNA. D genes are given only for firm matches. Size is stated for part of the rows, as once, few or many counts, or as a class when the clone is expanded.

V: TRBV30; size: -; length: 11; D: -; J: TRBJ1-1; CDR3: CALGRVTEAFF; DNA: TGTGCCCTCGGTAGGGTGACTGAAGCTTTCTTT
V: TRBV28; size: -; length: 19; D: TRBD1; J: TRBJ2-6; CDR3: CASRGQGQISGAGANVLTF; DNA: TGTGCCAGCAGGGGACAGGGGCAAATTTCGGGTGCTGGGGCCAACGTCCTGACTTTC
V: TRBV2; size: -; length: 16; D: TRBD1; J: TRBJ2-5; CDR3: CASSERTGGAGETQYF; DNA: TGTGCCAGCAGTGAAAGGACAGGGGGCGCGGGAGAGACCCAGTACTTC
V: TRBV4-2; size: -; length: 17; D: TRBD1; J: TRBJ1-2; CDR3: CASSQGAITTGGSGYTF; DNA: TGTGCCAGCAGCCAAGGGGCTATTACGACAGGGGGTAGCGGCTACACCTTC
V: TRBV3-1/TRBV3-2; size: -; length: 14; D: -; J: TRBJ1-5; CDR3: CASSPPGFNQPQHF; DNA: TGTGCCAGCAGCCCTCCGGGCTTCAATCAGCCCCAGCATTTT
V: TRBV11-2; size: once; length: 17; D: -; J: TRBJ1-3; CDR3: CASSSPLGEFSGNTIYF; DNA: TGTGCCAGCAGCTCTCCACTGGGGGAATTCTCTGGAAACACCATATATTTT
V: TRBV10-2; size: -; length: 12; D: TRBD1; J: TRBJ1-2; CDR3: CASLRDSYGYTF; DNA: TGCGCCAGTCTCCGGGACAGCTATGGCTACACCTTC
V: TRBV5-1; size: few; length: 15; D: -; J: TRBJ1-1; CDR3: CASSIDVAGNTEAFF; DNA: TGCGCCAGCAGCATTGATGTCGCGGGGAACACTGAAGCTTTCTTT
V: TRBV20-1; size: -; length: 11; D: -; J: TRBJ1-2; CDR3: CSASPDRGYTF; DNA: TGCAGTGCTAGTCCGGACCGGGGCTACACCTTC
V: TRBV5-4; size: -; length: 13; D: -; J: TRBJ2-5; CDR3: CASSPEYQETQYF; DNA: TGTGCCAGCAGCCCAGAGTACCAAGAGACCCAGTACTTC
V: TRBV27; size: -; length: 14; D: -; J: TRBJ2-7; CDR3: CASRRGRGSYEQYF; DNA: TGTGCCAGCAGAAGGGGACGAGGGTCCTACGAGCAGTACTTC
V: TRBV21-1; size: -; length: 17; D: -; J: TRBJ2-1; CDR3: CASSTRPSGRPYNEQFF; DNA: TGTGCCAGCAGCACTCGCCCTAGCGGCAGGCCCTACAATGAGCAGTTCTTC
V: TRBV12-3/TRBV12-4; size: -; length: 13; D: -; J: TRBJ1-3; CDR3: CASSQQVFNTIYF; DNA: TGTGCCAGCAGTCAACAGGTGTTTAACACCATATATTTT
V: TRBV14; size: -; length: 15; D: -; J: TRBJ2-7; CDR3: CASSQVRSVIYEQYF; DNA: TGTGCCAGCAGCCAAGTTCGCAGTGTTATCTACGAGCAGTACTTC
V: TRBV27; size: -; length: 15; D: -; J: TRBJ1-3; CDR3: CASSLGRASGNTIYF; DNA: TGTGCCAGCAGTCTCGGACGGGCCTCTGGAAACACCATATATTTT
V: TRBV7-8; size: -; length: 15; D: TRBD1; J: TRBJ1-3; CDR3: CASSSAGTGYDTIYF; DNA: TGTGCCAGCAGCTCTGCCGGGACAGGGTACGACACCATATATTTT
V: TRBV9; size: -; length: 15; D: -; J: TRBJ1-6; CDR3: CASSVEGSGLSPLHF; DNA: TGTGCCAGCAGCGTAGAGGGGTCGGGACTTTCACCCCTCCACTTT
V: TRBV7-9; size: -; length: 14; D: -; J: TRBJ1-2; CDR3: CASSTIQGWRGYTF; DNA: TGTGCCAGCAGCACGATCCAGGGATGGCGGGGCTACACCTTC
V: TRBV28; size: -; length: 14; D: TRBD1; J: TRBJ2-7; CDR3: CASSSGQGAGEQYF; DNA: TGTGCCAGCAGTTCCGGACAGGGGGCCGGGGAGCAGTACTTC
V: TRBV4-1; size: -; length: 16; D: -; J: TRBJ1-4; CDR3: CASTVGLGQGNEKLFF; DNA: TGCGCCAGCACCGTGGGGTTAGGCCAGGGAAATGAAAAACTGTTTTTT
V: TRBV7-2; size: -; length: 14; D: -; J: TRBJ2-2; CDR3: CASSPSRYTGELFF; DNA: TGTGCCAGCAGCCCCTCCCGGTACACCGGGGAGCTGTTTTTT
V: TRBV9; size: few; length: 15; D: TRBD1; J: TRBJ2-5; CDR3: CASSGTTGVGETQYF; DNA: TGTGCCAGCAGCGGAACTACAGGGGTGGGAGAGACCCAGTACTTC
V: TRBV5-1; size: -; length: 15; D: TRBD1; J: TRBJ1-1; CDR3: CASSFRDRGNTEAFF; DNA: TGCGCCAGCAGCTTCCGGGACAGGGGGAACACTGAAGCTTTCTTT
V: TRBV2; size: -; length: 15; D: TRBD2; J: TRBJ2-7; CDR3: CASSGNLAGLYEQYF; DNA: TGTGCCAGCAGTGGGAATCTAGCGGGGCTCTACGAGCAGTACTTC
V: TRBV5-1; size: few; length: 13; D: -; J: TRBJ1-4; CDR3: CASSDPTNEKLFF; DNA: TGCGCCAGCAGCGATCCAACTAATGAAAAACTGTTTTTT
V: TRBV11-1; size: -; length: 15; D: -; J: TRBJ2-7; CDR3: CASSYLQGPNYEQYF; DNA: TGTGCCAGCAGCTATTTACAGGGCCCTAACTACGAGCAGTACTTC
V: TRBV5-1; size: -; length: 13; D: TRBD1; J: TRBJ2-1; CDR3: CASRQGEFDEQFF; DNA: TGCGCCAGCAGACAGGGGGAGTTCGATGAGCAGTTCTTC
V: TRBV9; size: -; length: 14; D: -; J: TRBJ1-2; CDR3: CASSEFRVERGYTF; DNA: TGTGCCAGCAGTGAATTCAGGGTGGAGCGGGGCTACACCTTC
V: TRBV25-1; size: -; length: 12; D: TRBD1; J: TRBJ1-2; CDR3: CASSDRGHGYTF; DNA: TGTGCCAGCAGCGACAGGGGGCATGGCTACACCTTC
V: TRBV10-2; size: -; length: 17; D: -; J: TRBJ1-5; CDR3: CASSESSWGQDNQPQHF; DNA: TGCGCCAGCAGTGAGTCGAGCTGGGGGCAAGACAATCAGCCCCAGCATTTT
V: TRBV7-2; size: -; length: 16; D: -; J: TRBJ2-2; CDR3: CASSLVLGRGTGELFF; DNA: TGTGCCAGCAGCTTAGTCTTGGGGCGAGGCACCGGGGAGCTGTTTTTT
V: TRBV2; size: few; length: 15; D: -; J: TRBJ2-3; CDR3: CASSEETDSTDTQYF; DNA: TGTGCCAGCAGTGAGGAAACGGATAGCACAGATACGCAGTATTTT
V: TRBV5-5; size: -; length: 15; D: -; J: TRBJ2-7; CDR3: CASSQPTTGYYEQYF; DNA: TGTGCCAGCAGCCAACCAACTACAGGGTACTACGAGCAGTACTTC
V: TRBV15; size: -; length: 14; D: TRBD1; J: TRBJ2-7; CDR3: CATSRPGQGFEQYF; DNA: TGTGCCACCAGCAGACCGGGACAGGGGTTCGAGCAGTACTTC
V: TRBV30; size: -; length: 15; D: TRBD1; J: TRBJ2-3; CDR3: CAWTGGDLATDTQYF; DNA: TGTGCCTGGACAGGGGGCGATCTGGCGACAGATACGCAGTATTTT
V: TRBV5-1; size: -; length: 16; D: -; J: TRBJ1-1; CDR3: CASSVGHRSSNTEAFF; DNA: TGCGCCAGCAGCGTAGGGCACAGGAGCTCGAACACTGAAGCTTTCTTT
V: TRBV20-1; size: once; length: 11; D: -; J: TRBJ2-7; CDR3: CSAKVRNEQYF; DNA: TGCAGTGCTAAGGTTCGCAACGAGCAGTACTTC